These 28 T cell receptor beta chains came from one sample sequenced in a study of Tregs in tolerant kidney transplant recipients. Libraries were prepared by immunoSEQ multiplex PCR; TCRdb keeps only in-frame clonotypes and omits some of them. The repertoire holds around 77,000 clones, with 98% as singletons. The starting material was CD4+ T cells from blood, obtained before the transplant. The source of these receptors is a human donor who received a combined kidney and bone marrow transplant.

This clone was observed once. The V call is TRBV9, the J call TRBJ1-1; 9 bases agree with TRBD1. CDR1 and CDR2 from the germline V gene are SGDLS and YYNGEE. V was pared by 6 bases and J by 5 bases, with 8 bases of the junction left unmatched. This CDR3 comprises 14 residues. For the CDR3, the DNA is TGTGCCAGCACCTCAGGGGACAGGGCTACTGAAGCTTTCTTT. This sequence encodes CASTSGDRATEAFF. The full variable domain, rest sourced from reference TRBV9 and TRBJ1-1, is DSGVTQTPKHLITATGQRVTLRCSPRSGDLSVYWYQQSLDQGLQFLIQYYNGEERAKGNILERFSAQQFPDLHSELNLSSLELGDSALYFCASTSGDRATEAFFGQGTRLTVV.

The rearrangement links TRBV5-5 to TRBJ2-1, with a weak D call TRBD1 (5 bases). Germline V gives CDR1 SGHKS, CDR2 YYEKEE (reference sequence). The CDR3 sequence is 13 residues long. Trimming shortened V by 2 bases and J by 5 bases, and 8 bases separated the two germline ends. DNA of the CDR3: TGTGCCAGCAGCTTACTCAGGGACAATGAGCAGTTCTTC. Residues: CASSLLRDNEQFF.

The chain links TRBV5-4 to TRBJ2-3; D is uncertain. The CDR3 extends over 14 amino acids. Per germline, CDR1 SGHNT and CDR2 YYREEE (reference sequence). The V and J ends lost 0 bases and 3 bases respectively, with 8 bases between them. The CDR3 DNA follows: TGTGCCAGCAGCTTGGCATTAGCTACAGATACGCAGTATTTT. It encodes CASSLALATDTQYF. Drawing the rest from reference TRBV5-4 and TRBJ2-3, the complete variable domain is ETGVTQSPTHLIKTRGQQVTLRCSSQSGHNTVSWYQQALGQGPQFIFQYYREEENGRGNFPPRFSGLQFPNYSSELNVNALELDDSALYLCASSLALATDTQYFGPGTRLTVL.

The V and J genes are TRBV25-1 and TRBJ1-4; 7 nucleotides align to TRBD1. Germline CDR1 and CDR2: MGHDK and SYGVNS. Trimming took 5 bases from V and 7 from J; bases not matched to a gene: 4. CDR3 length: 13 residues. CDR3 sequence: CASSRGTAEKLFF. The CDR3, as DNA: TGTGCCAGCAGTAGGGGGACAGCTGAAAAACTGTTTTTT. Complete variable domain (other parts from reference TRBV25-1 and TRBJ1-4): EADIYQTPRYLVIGTGKKITLECSQTMGHDKMYWYQQDPGMELHLIHYSYGVNSTEKGDLSSESTVSRIRTEHFPLTLESARPSHTSQYLCASSRGTAEKLFFGSGTQLSVL.

The chain uses TRBV18 and TRBJ1-1; maybe TRBD1 (5 bases). The CDR3 totals 14 residues. CDR1 KGHSH and CDR2 LQKENI come from the germline V gene. V gave up 3 bases and J gave up 5 bases, with 13 bases separating them. CDR3 in amino acids: CASSPGQQNTEAFF. CDR3 DNA: TGTGCCAGCTCACCGGGGCAGCAGAATACTGAAGCTTTCTTT. Variable domain in full (rest from reference TRBV18 and TRBJ1-1): NAGVMQNPRHLVRRRGQEARLRCSPMKGHSHVYWYRQLPEEGLKFMVYLQKENIIDESGMPKERFSAEFPKEGPSILRIQQVVRGDSAAYFCASSPGQQNTEAFFGQGTRLTVV.

J is TRBJ2-5 and V is TRBV7-7; 11 bases align to TRBD2. CDR1 and CDR2 (germline): SSHAT, FNYEAQ (reference sequence). V shed 5 bases and J 5 bases; nucleotides not matched to a gene: 7. This CDR3 has 15 amino acids. CDR3 bases: TGTGCCAGCAGCACCCGACTAGCGGGGAGGGAGACCCAGTACTTC. It is translated as CASSTRLAGRETQYF. The full variable domain, in which reference TRBV7-7 and TRBJ2-5 provide the parts outside the CDR3, is GAGVSQSPRYKVTKRGQDVTLRCDPISSHATLYWYQQALGQGPEFLTYFNYEAQPDKSGLPSDRFSAERPEGSISTLTIQRTEQRDSAMYRCASSTRLAGRETQYFGPGTRLLVL.

This clone was observed a single time. The chain is built from TRBV5-6 and TRBJ2-5, with unresolved D. V lost 0 bases, J lost 1 base, and 7 bases lay in between. Germline-derived CDR1 and CDR2 are SGHDT and YYEEEE. The CDR3 sequence is 14 residues long. The CDR3 sequence: CASSLDLLQETQYF. DNA for the CDR3: TGTGCCAGCAGCTTGGACTTACTCCAAGAGACCCAGTACTTC. Using reference TRBV5-6 and TRBJ2-5 for the parts outside the CDR3, the full variable domain is DAGVTQSPTHLIKTRGQQVTLRCSPKSGHDTVSWYQQALGQGPQFIFQYYEEEERQRGNFPDRFSGHQFPNYSSELNVNALLLGDSALYLCASSLDLLQETQYFGPGTRLLVL.

This rearrangement joins TRBV4-3 to TRBJ2-1, with 15 positions matching TRBD2. The CDR3 runs to 17 residues. Per germline, CDR1 LGHNA and CDR2 YSLEER. With 0 bases clipped from V and 6 bases from J, the junction kept 3 bases outside the gene matches. The CDR3 loop is CASSQDRTSGRVNEQFF. In DNA form, the CDR3 reads TGCGCCAGCAGCCAAGATCGGACTAGCGGGAGGGTCAATGAGCAGTTCTTC.

V and J are TRBV5-1 and TRBJ1-1; D unclear. The CDR3 is 14 residues long. Trimming removed 0 bases at V and 1 base at J, with 7 bases between. Germline CDR1 is SGHRS and CDR2 is YFSETQ. CDR3 sequence reads: CASSLDRRNTEAFF. CDR3 nucleotide sequence: TGCGCCAGCAGCTTGGACAGAAGGAACACTGAAGCTTTCTTT.

The rearrangement links TRBV6-1 to TRBJ2-3, with 13 bases that match TRBD2. J gave up 8 bases and V 6 bases, and 5 bases lay outside the gene matches. This CDR3 is built from 14 residues. CDR1 MNHNS and CDR2 SASEGT come from the germline V gene. CDR3 residues: CASRLAGGVATQYF. The CDR3 DNA follows: TGTGCCAGCAGACTAGCGGGGGGGGTTGCTACGCAGTATTTT.

CDR3 loop: CASSKYRDSQETQYF. The CDR3 DNA sequence: TGTGCCAGCAGCAAGTACAGGGACAGCCAAGAGACCCAGTACTTC. The chain combines TRBV21-1 with TRBJ2-5; the table's D call, TRBD1, was not checked against the DNA. TRBV21-1 is described as a pseudogene. This CDR3 has 15 amino acids.

The chain has TRBV5-1 and TRBJ1-1; tentatively, D is TRBD1 (5 bases). Germline CDR1 SGHRS, CDR2 YFSETQ. CDR3 length equals 15 residues. The germline V and J ends were trimmed by 0 bases and 0 bases, with 9 bases remaining between them. CDR3 DNA: TGCGCCAGCAGCTTGGGAGCCAGGGTGAACACTGAAGCTTTCTTT. Amino acid sequence: CASSLGARVNTEAFF.

V usage is TRBV29-1 and J usage is TRBJ1-1; D perhaps matches TRBD1 (6 bases). CDR1 and CDR2 (germline): SQVTM, ANQGSEA. V shed 6 bases and J shed 2 bases, with 13 bases lying between them. The CDR3 has 13 amino acids. CDR3 amino acids: CSVNRAHNTEAFF. In DNA form, the CDR3 reads TGCAGCGTAAACAGGGCCCACAACACTGAAGCTTTCTTT. The whole variable domain, filled in from reference TRBV29-1 and TRBJ1-1, reads SAVISQKPSRDICQRGTSLTIQCQVDSQVTMMFWYRQQPGQSLTLIATANQGSEATYESGFVIDKFPISRPNLTFSTLTVSNMSPEDSSIYLCSVNRAHNTEAFFGQGTRLTVV.

This clone has just one count. J is TRBJ2-1 and V is TRBV6-1, with D possibly TRBD2 on 5 matching bases. Germline loops: CDR1 MNHNS, CDR2 SASEGT. The CDR3 is made up of 14 amino acids. The ends were cut back, 8 bases at V and 6 bases at J, with 17 bases in the middle. The CDR3 protein is CASGLGSRINEQFF. CDR3 DNA: TGTGCCAGCGGCCTGGGGAGCCGTATCAATGAGCAGTTCTTC.

This chain joins TRBV7-9 and TRBJ2-7, with TRBD1 identical over 7 bases. This CDR3 contains 11 residues. CDR1 SEHNR and CDR2 FQNEAQ come from the germline V gene (reference sequence). V shed 10 bases and J 2 bases; nucleotides not matched to a gene: 2. In nucleotides, the CDR3 is TGTGCCACCGGACAGGCCTACGAGCAGTACTTC. Residues: CATGQAYEQYF.

CDR3: CASSQVGTYEQYF. The DNA of the CDR3 is TGTGCCAGCAGCCAAGTCGGTACCTACGAGCAGTACTTC. V is TRBV4-2 and J is TRBJ2-7; no definite D call. Trimming removed 1 base from V and 2 bases from J, with 6 bases in between. The length of the CDR3 is 13 residues. Per germline, CDR1 LGHNA and CDR2 YNFKEQ.

J is TRBJ2-1 and V is TRBV4-1, with 14 bases fitting TRBD2. The CDR3 totals 17 residues. Germline V CDR1 and CDR2: MGHRA, YSYEKL. The V segment lost 2 bases and the J segment 4 bases; nucleotides outside the gene matches: 4. The chain's CDR3 is CASSQRRTSGGYNEQFF. CDR3 sequence (DNA): TGCGCCAGCAGCCAACGCAGGACTAGCGGGGGGTACAATGAGCAGTTCTTC.

This chain's CDR3 is CASSLAGGFQETQYF. The CDR3 region has the DNA TGTGCCAGCAGCTTAGCCGGCGGGTTCCAAGAGACCCAGTACTTC. The genes are TRBV7-2 and TRBJ2-5; the D gene is possibly TRBD2 (5 bases). The V end was cut by 0 bases, the J end by 1 base, with 9 bases between. This CDR3 has 15 residues. The germline gives CDR1 SGHTA, CDR2 FQGNSA.

This chain uses TRBV7-9 with TRBJ2-2, with TRBD2 as a possible D gene (6 bases). CDR3 size: 15 residues. V shed 6 bases and J shed 4 bases, with 15 bases lying between them. From germline, CDR1 is SEHNR and CDR2 FQNEAQ (reference sequence). The CDR3 region is CASSTGTRLTGELFF. CDR3 sequence (DNA): TGTGCCAGCAGTACCGGGACTCGACTCACCGGGGAGCTGTTTTTT.

The chain uses TRBV14 and TRBJ2-4; 8 bases line up with TRBD1. V gave up 7 bases and J gave up 6 bases; unmatched junction bases: 14. CDR1 is SGHDN, CDR2 FVKESK, per germline. The CDR3 sequence is 16 residues long. As DNA, the CDR3 is TGTGCCAGCACCAGATACCAGGGGGCGCCTAGAAACATTCAGTACTTC. Its protein is CASTRYQGAPRNIQYF.

V usage is TRBV15 and J usage is TRBJ1-2; 7 bases align to TRBD1. The CDR3 consists of 15 residues. The trim removed 3 bases at V and 8 bases at J, leaving 12 bases unmatched. Germline V gives CDR1 LNHNV, CDR2 YYDKDF (reference sequence). In DNA, the CDR3 is TGTGCCACCAGCAGGGACCTCGCAGGGGGGCGAGGCTACACCTTC. Translated, it gives CATSRDLAGGRGYTF.

The CDR3 DNA reads TGTGCCAGCAGTTACTTGGGCACGAGCACAGATACGCAGTATTTT. This gives the protein CASSYLGTSTDTQYF. The V call is TRBV6-6, the J call TRBJ2-3; D is unclear. CDR1 is MNHNY, CDR2 SVGAGI, per germline (reference sequence). V lost 1 base and J 0 bases, leaving 8 bases between the germline ends. CDR3 length: 15 residues.

The rearrangement links TRBV25-1 to TRBJ2-1; the match to TRBD2 covers 7 bases. The V gene end was trimmed by 5 bases and the J gene end by 8 bases; junction bases not matched to a gene: 12. Germline-derived CDR1 and CDR2 are MGHDK and SYGVNS. The CDR3 length is 15 residues. Written as DNA, the CDR3 is TGTGCCAGCAGTAGGTCGGCGGGGGTTTATGATGAGCAGTTCTTC. Translating it yields CASSRSAGVYDEQFF.

The rearrangement links TRBV6-5 to TRBJ2-3, with D possibly TRBD2 on 5 matching bases. Germline-derived CDR1 and CDR2 are MNHEY and SVGAGI. The CDR3 runs 13 residues. Trimming left V 6 bases short and J 3 bases short, with 10 bases between. CDR3 DNA: TGTGCCAGCAGGCGAGGGAAAACAGATACGCAGTATTTT. Translated: CASRRGKTDTQYF.

This chain uses TRBV7-2 with TRBJ2-3; D might be TRBD2 (6 bases). Germline V CDR1 and CDR2: SGHTA, FQGNSA. Trimming cost V 8 bases and J 7 bases, with 16 bases left between them. This CDR3 has 13 residues. The CDR3 DNA is TGTGCCAGCGGGGCGGGATCAGCCTATACGCAGTATTTT. Protein: CASGAGSAYTQYF.

This chain connects TRBV20-1 to TRBJ2-5; a weak D match, TRBD2 (5 bases). Germline assignment: CDR1 DFQATT and CDR2 SNEGSKA (reference sequence). There are 11 residues in the CDR3. The ends were cut back, 6 bases at V and 5 bases at J, with 10 bases in the middle. The CDR3 DNA follows: TGCAGTGCGCCAGGCGGGGAGACCCAGTACTTC. Encoded protein: CSAPGGETQYF.

The gene calls are TRBV19 and TRBJ1-4; 9 bases align to TRBD1. V dropped 6 bases and J dropped 5; count of bases not matched to a gene: 7. The V gene's germline CDR1 is LNHDA and CDR2 SQIVND (reference sequence). The CDR3 sequence is 15 residues long. For the CDR3, the DNA is TGTGCCAGTAGAACTCCGGGACAGGGAAATGAAAAACTGTTTTTT. This codes for CASRTPGQGNEKLFF.

The J gene is TRBJ2-5, the V gene TRBV5-1; TRBD1 matches at 11 bases. This CDR3 has 14 residues. The trim removed 3 bases at V and 6 bases at J, leaving 4 bases unmatched. CDR1 SGHRS and CDR2 YFSETQ come from the germline V gene. The CDR3 DNA follows: TGCGCCAGCAGCTCGGACAGGGGGCGCAAGACCCAGTACTTC. It translates to CASSSDRGRKTQYF.